This T cell receptor (beta chain) was captured by sequencing in a study of OX40 agonist ivuxolimab in advanced cancers. Study-wide background: Given to patients was ivuxolimab, an agonistic anti-OX40 (CD134) antibody. Anti-PD-1, anti-PD-L1 or anti-CTLA-4 therapy given earlier was allowed, and approximately 40% had some.

Of note for this clone: Its antigen is not known.

Sequencing used immunoSEQ multiplex PCR; TCRdb keeps in-frame clones, though not all of them. The sample has some 59,000 clones, around 89% seen once. Study findings and constraints: Clonal expansion among partial responders at 0.1-3.0 mg/kg ranked near the lowest. Some nonresponders additionally presented with little normalized T-cell clonal expansion.

V lost 2 bases and J 4 bases, leaving 13 bases between the germline ends. The CDR3 is 15 residues long. Germline values: CDR1 MDHEN, CDR2 SYDVKM. This chain connects TRBV28 to TRBJ2-3; D perhaps matches TRBD2 (7 bases). This receptor was identified in an adult with an advanced solid tumor such as melanoma, head and neck, liver or kidney cancer. The starting material was CD4+ or CD8+ T cells sorted from blood, obtained in a trial of the OX40 agonist ivuxolimab. The CDR3 sequence: CASSLPTGGADTQYF. In nucleotides, the CDR3 is TGTGCCAGCAGTTTACCCACGGGGGGCGCAGATACGCAGTATTTT. The full variable domain, rest sourced from reference TRBV28 and TRBJ2-3, is DVKVTQSSRYLVKRTGEKVFLECVQDMDHENMFWYRQDPGLGLRLIYFSYDVKMKEKGDIPEGYSVSREKKERFSLILESASTNQTSMYLCASSLPTGGADTQYFGPGTRLTVL.